A selection of T cell receptor beta chains follows, all from one sample in a study of T cells in localized non-small cell lung cancer. Sequencing used immunoSEQ multiplex PCR; TCRdb keeps in-frame clones, though not all of them. The table lists some 32,000 clones, 90% to 95% of them singletons, with 0.73% in the top ten. The sample here was peripheral blood, taken before any cancer treatment. Source of these receptors: a woman aged 35-70 years with stage I lung adenocarcinoma. Each CDR3 is given with its conserved first and last residue. D genes are given only for firm matches. Clone size is shown for a subset of rows, as once, few, many or a class of expanded clone.

>-|-|TRBJ1-2|TRBV7-9
TGTGCCAGCAGCTTAGTTGAGGGTGGGGTCTCCACCTTC
CASSLVEGGVSTF
>-|-|TRBJ1-1|TRBV10-3
TGTGCCATCAGTGAGTCGGCAGGGGAAGCTTTCTTT
CAISESAGEAFF
>-|-|TRBJ1-1|TRBV29-1
TGCAGCGTCCGACAGGTATCTGTGGTGAACACTGAAGCTTTCTTT
CSVRQVSVVNTEAFF
>-|TRBD1|TRBJ1-3|TRBV11-2
TGTGCCGGGGGGACAGGGATGGGAAACACCATATATTTT
CAGGTGMGNTIYF
>-|TRBD2|TRBJ2-4|TRBV5-4
TGTGCCAGCAGCCGAAAGACGGGGGGGGCCAAAAACATTCAGTACTTC
CASSRKTGGAKNIQYF
>-|TRBD1|TRBJ1-2|TRBV7-9
TGTGCCAGCAGCACCGGACAGGGGTACTATGGCTACACCTTC
CASSTGQGYYGYTF
>-|TRBD1|TRBJ1-2|TRBV5-6
TGTGCCAGCAGCTACGACAGGGCCCCTAACTATGGCTACACCTTC
CASSYDRAPNYGYTF
>-|-|TRBJ1-5|TRBV19
TGTGCCAGTAGGCCCTTGTGGGATCAGCCCCAGCATTTT
CASRPLWDQPQHF
>-|TRBD2|TRBJ2-5|TRBV5-4
TGTGCCAGCAGCTTGGGAGCGGGGAACCAAGAGACCCAGTACTTC
CASSLGAGNQETQYF
>-|TRBD2|TRBJ2-7|TRBV10-3
TGTGCCATCAGTGACGGCGGGGGGCAATTCTACGAGCAGTACTTC
CAISDGGGQFYEQYF
>-|-|TRBJ2-7|TRBV19
TGTGCCAGCTCCGACGGGCATCAGGGCGAGCAGTACTTC
CASSDGHQGEQYF
>-|TRBD2|TRBJ2-4|TRBV7-2
TGTGCCAGCAGCTACCGGGGGGGCCGGGATTATACCAAAAACATTCAGTACTTC
CASSYRGGRDYTKNIQYF
>-|-|TRBJ1-2|TRBV6-5
TGTGCCAGCAGACCCCTAGGCGGAAAAAACTATGGCTACACCTTC
CASRPLGGKNYGYTF
>-|TRBD1|TRBJ1-5|TRBV10-1
TGCGCCAGCAGTGAGCGCGGGGGGGACAGGGTCGACCAACAGCCCCAGCATTTT
CASSERGGDRVDQQPQHF
>-|-|TRBJ1-2|TRBV4-1
TGCGCCAGCAGCTCTAGGACCTCCTTCACTTTTAACTATGGCTACACCTTC
CASSSRTSFTFNYGYTF
>-|-|TRBJ1-5|TRBV28
TGTGCCAGCAGGCAACCTAGTTTGAGATCCAATCAGCCCCAGCATTTT
CASRQPSLRSNQPQHF
>-|-|TRBJ2-7|TRBV6-5
TGTGCCAGCAGTTACTGGGCAGGGAGCTCCTACGAGCAATACTTC
CASSYWAGSSYEQYF
>-|TRBD1|TRBJ1-5|TRBV7-2
TGTGCCAGCAGCTCGGGGGGGGACAGGTTAAATCAGCCCCAGCATTTT
CASSSGGDRLNQPQHF
>-|TRBD2|TRBJ2-2|TRBV28
TGTGCCAGCACCACTTGGCGGGGGAGGGCGGACACCGGGGAGCTGTTTTTT
CASTTWRGRADTGELFF
>-|-|TRBJ1-2|TRBV18
TGTGCCAGCTCACAAGGGACCTATGGCTACACCTTC
CASSQGTYGYTF
>-|-|TRBJ2-7|TRBV5-5
TGTGCCAGCAGCTATAGCGTCACCTACGAGCAGTACTTC
CASSYSVTYEQYF
>-|TRBD2|TRBJ2-5|TRBV29-1
TGCAGCGTTGAGGGGGGGAGGGAGACCCAGTACTTC
CSVEGGRETQYF
>-|-|TRBJ2-1|TRBV28
TGTGCCAGCAGTTTTGCCGGACAAAAGCAGTTCTTC
CASSFAGQKQFF
>-|-|TRBJ1-3|TRBV25-1
TGTGCCAGCAATAATCGGGGACTCGGGGACTCTGGAAACACCATATATTTT
CASNNRGLGDSGNTIYF
>-|TRBD2|TRBJ2-1|TRBV15
TGTGCCACCAGCAGGGGTGGACTAGCGGGAGGGGAGCAGTTCTTC
CATSRGGLAGGEQFF
>-|TRBD1|TRBJ2-5|TRBV19
TGTGCCAGTAGTATCGGGACAGAAGAGACCCAGTACTTC
CASSIGTEETQYF
>-|-|TRBJ1-1|TRBV9
TGTGCCAGCAGCCCCCGACAAATGAGCACTGAAGCTTTCTTT
CASSPRQMSTEAFF
>once|-|TRBJ2-7|TRBV6-1
TGTGCCAGCAGTGAAGTGACAGCCCAGCAGTACTTC
CASSEVTAQQYF
>-|TRBD1|TRBJ1-5|TRBV7-2
TGTGCCAGCAGCTTAGCTACAGGGGCCGGCCAGCCCCAGCATTTT
CASSLATGAGQPQHF
>-|TRBD1|TRBJ1-1|TRBV4-3
TGCGCCAGCAGCCAAGTTACAGGGGTAGGCACTGAAGCTTTCTTT
CASSQVTGVGTEAFF
>-|-|TRBJ2-7|TRBV7-2
TGTGCCAGCAGCCAGGGGCCAGGGGAGGCCTACGAGCAGTACTTC
CASSQGPGEAYEQYF
>-|TRBD2|TRBJ2-7|TRBV27
TGTGCCAGCAGCCCTATCGGGGGGTACGAGCAGTACTTC
CASSPIGGYEQYF
>-|TRBD2|TRBJ2-1|TRBV19
TGTGCCAGTAGGACTAGCGGGAGTCGAAGGAATGAGCAGTTCTTC
CASRTSGSRRNEQFF
>-|TRBD1|TRBJ2-7|TRBV19
TGTGCCAGTAGCAGACAGGGGGCCCTCTCCTACGAGCAGTACTTC
CASSRQGALSYEQYF
>-|TRBD1|TRBJ1-4|TRBV6-6
TGTGCCAGCAGCCTCGACAGGGTTGAAAAACTGTTTTTT
CASSLDRVEKLFF
>-|-|TRBJ1-2|TRBV28
TGTGCCAGCACCAAGACAAGCTATGGCTACACCTTC
CASTKTSYGYTF
>-|-|TRBJ2-6|TRBV9
TGTGCCAGCAGCCCACACTCTGGGGCCAACGTCCTGACTTTC
CASSPHSGANVLTF
>-|-|TRBJ1-4|TRBV6-7
TGTGCCAGCAGCACCTTGTCGCTGTTTTTT
CASSTLSLFF
>-|-|TRBJ2-5|TRBV7-2
TGTGCCAGCAGCTGGGGCAGGGGGGAAGGGACCCAGTACTTC
CASSWGRGEGTQYF
>-|TRBD1|TRBJ1-2|TRBV5-4
TGTGCCAGCAGCTTGGGCCCTGACAGGGGTAGCTATGGCTACACCTTC
CASSLGPDRGSYGYTF
>-|TRBD1|TRBJ1-6|TRBV6-5
TGTGCCAGCATGGACAGGGTTAATTCACCCCTCCACTTT
CASMDRVNSPLHF
>-|-|TRBJ1-2|TRBV7-8
TGTGCCAGCAGCTTGGGGCCCAACTATGGCTACACCTTC
CASSLGPNYGYTF
>-|TRBD2|TRBJ2-7|TRBV25-1
TGTGCCACCGTTCCGGCGGGGGGGACCTACGAGCAGTACTTC
CATVPAGGTYEQYF
>once|-|TRBJ2-6|TRBV7-2
TGTGCCAGCAGCTCTCCCCACTCTGGGGCCAACGTCCTGACTTTC
CASSSPHSGANVLTF
>-|-|TRBJ1-2|TRBV5-6
TGTGCCAGCAGGCCGGGGACAAGGGGCTACACCTTC
CASRPGTRGYTF
>-|TRBD1|TRBJ1-1|TRBV5-4
TGTGCCAGCAGCTTTCAGGGGGCGCGGACTGAAGCTTTCTTT
CASSFQGARTEAFF
>-|TRBD1|TRBJ2-2|TRBV5-1
TGCGCCAGCAGCTTGGGCACAGGGGGAGCGAACACCGGGGAGCTGTTTTTT
CASSLGTGGANTGELFF
>-|-|TRBJ1-5|TRBV7-2
TGTGCCAGCAGCTCCTCCCGGGACAGCAATCAGCCCCAGCATTTT
CASSSSRDSNQPQHF